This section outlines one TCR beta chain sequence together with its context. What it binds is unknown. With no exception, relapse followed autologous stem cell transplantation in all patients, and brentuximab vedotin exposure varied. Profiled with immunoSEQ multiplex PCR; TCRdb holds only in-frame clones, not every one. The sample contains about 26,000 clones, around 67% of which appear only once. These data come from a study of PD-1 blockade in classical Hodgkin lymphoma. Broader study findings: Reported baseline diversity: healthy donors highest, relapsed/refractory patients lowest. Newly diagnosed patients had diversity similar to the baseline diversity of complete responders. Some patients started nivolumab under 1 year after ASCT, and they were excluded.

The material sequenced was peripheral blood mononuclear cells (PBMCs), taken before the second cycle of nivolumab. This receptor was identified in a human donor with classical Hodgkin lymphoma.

CDR3 bases: TGTGCCACCCGATTGAGAGAGAATCAGCCCCAGCATTTT. Amino acid sequence: CATRLRENQPQHF. The chain has TRBV19 and TRBJ1-5; D not certain. The V end lost 10 bases, the J end lost 4 bases, and 14 bases lay between the germline ends. CDR3 length: 13 residues. Per germline, CDR1 LNHDA and CDR2 SQIVND (reference sequence).